Each of the 30 T cell receptor beta chains below was sequenced from the same sample in a study of cytomegalovirus exposure and HLA in healthy donors. This table comes from immunoSEQ multiplex PCR, and its TCRdb copy is limited to in-frame clones, with some not included. The sample yields around 170,000 clones, around 89% seen once. The sample was PBMCs. The source is a man aged 18 to 30 in good health and CMV-seronegative.

The gene calls are TRBV19 and TRBJ1-5, with TRBD1 identical over 7 bases. The CDR3 sequence is 15 residues long. The trim removed 4 bases at V and 1 base at J, leaving 4 bases unmatched. Germline CDR1 reads LNHDA; CDR2 reads SQIVND (reference sequence). The CDR3 is CASSTRTGSNQPQHF. CDR3 nucleotides: TGTGCCAGTAGTACCAGGACAGGCAGCAATCAGCCCCAGCATTTT.

This clone showed up just once. J is TRBJ1-5 and V is TRBV6-5; maybe TRBD1 (5 bases). V was pared by 0 bases and J by 1 base, with 7 bases between. Germline V CDR1 and CDR2: MNHEY, SVGAGI. The length of the CDR3 is 15 residues. CDR3 nucleotide sequence: TGTGCCAGCAGTTACTCTGGGGGGAGCAATCAGCCCCAGCATTTT. This codes for CASSYSGGSNQPQHF.

The chain couples TRBV7-2 to TRBJ2-1; TRBD2 matches at 13 bases. This CDR3 is built from 15 residues. The V gene end was trimmed by 3 bases and the J gene end by 8 bases; junction bases not matched to a gene: 4. The V gene's germline CDR1 is SGHTA and CDR2 FQGNSA. CDR3 amino acids: CASSFGTSGKDEQFF. CDR3 nucleotides: TGTGCCAGCAGCTTCGGGACTAGCGGGAAGGATGAGCAGTTCTTC.

This sequence joins TRBV2 and TRBJ2-5, with 11 bases that match TRBD2. After removal of 3 bases from V and 4 bases from J, the junction contained 4 bases not matched to a gene. Germline V gene data show CDR1 as SNHLY and CDR2 as FYNNEI. This CDR3 comprises 15 residues. CDR3 residues: CASSEDLAGGETQYF. The CDR3 region has the DNA TGTGCCAGCAGTGAGGATCTAGCGGGAGGAGAGACCCAGTACTTC.

The chain is built from TRBV29-1 and TRBJ2-1, with TRBD2 identical over 9 bases. The germline gives CDR1 SQVTM, CDR2 ANQGSEA. There are 16 residues in the CDR3. V dropped 1 base and J dropped 4; count of bases not matched to a gene: 8. The CDR3 spells CSVEGLAGEKYNEQFF. The DNA for the CDR3 is TGCAGCGTTGAAGGTTTAGCGGGAGAAAAGTACAATGAGCAGTTCTTC.

V is TRBV6-5 and J is TRBJ2-1; 9 bases are a match to TRBD2. Germline CDR1 MNHEY, CDR2 SVGAGI. V lost 0 bases, J lost 7 bases, and 7 bases stayed unmatched. The CDR3 contains 16 residues. CDR3 in DNA: TGTGCCAGCAGTTACTCGAATAGCGGGGGAGTAAATGAGCAGTTCTTC. Protein: CASSYSNSGGVNEQFF.

The chain couples TRBV7-9 to TRBJ2-7; D might be TRBD1 (5 bases). The CDR3 sequence is 14 residues long. V was pared by 5 bases and J by 6 bases, with 17 bases between. Germline CDR1 SEHNR, CDR2 FQNEAQ (reference sequence). CDR3 sequence: CASSPPGAFGEQYV. Written as DNA, the CDR3 is TGTGCCAGCAGCCCCCCTGGGGCTTTTGGCGAGCAGTACGTC.

The chain has TRBV19 and TRBJ2-1; 9 bases line up with TRBD1. V shed 4 bases, J shed 3 bases, and the junction held 10 bases outside the gene matches. The germline gives CDR1 LNHDA, CDR2 SQIVND (reference sequence). The CDR3 consists of 17 residues. CDR3 sequence reads: CASSRSSGTGSYNEQFF. The CDR3 bases are TGTGCCAGTAGTAGGTCATCCGGGACAGGGAGCTACAATGAGCAGTTCTTC.

The chain uses TRBV27 and TRBJ2-3, with 8 bases fitting TRBD1. CDR1 MNHEY and CDR2 SMNVEV come from the germline V gene (reference sequence). CDR3 size: 15 residues. With V trimmed by 5 bases and J by 2 bases, 6 bases remained unmatched. The CDR3 sequence: CASSPARGLTDTQYF. The DNA of the CDR3 is TGTGCCAGCAGTCCCGCCAGGGGGCTCACAGATACGCAGTATTTT.

The chain employs TRBV5-4 and TRBJ2-2, with 10 bases fitting TRBD1. This CDR3 is built from 16 residues. The germline V gene encodes CDR1 SGHNT and CDR2 YYREEE (reference sequence). V dropped 4 bases and J dropped 5; count of bases not matched to a gene: 8. The CDR3 loop is CASSVIDRGLTGELFF. The CDR3 DNA sequence: TGTGCCAGCAGCGTTATTGACAGGGGGCTAACCGGGGAGCTGTTTTTT.

The V call is TRBV6-6, the J call TRBJ2-2; 7 bases are a match to TRBD2. Per germline, CDR1 MNHNY and CDR2 SVGAGI (reference sequence). After removal of 4 bases from V and 3 bases from J, the junction contained 5 bases not matched to a gene. CDR3 length: 15 amino acids. In DNA form, the CDR3 reads TGTGCCAGCAGTTCCCTTGCGGGAGACACCGGGGAGCTGTTTTTT. Protein sequence: CASSSLAGDTGELFF.

The J gene is TRBJ1-1, the V gene TRBV23-1; a possible D gene is TRBD1 (6 bases). TRBV23-1 is marked as an open reading frame, function uncertain. Trimming removed 8 bases from V and 4 bases from J, with 11 bases in between. This CDR3 spans 12 amino acids. CDR3 in amino acids: CASLRTVTEAFF. CDR3 nucleotide sequence: TGCGCCAGCCTCAGGACAGTCACTGAAGCTTTCTTT.

The chain joins TRBV19 to TRBJ2-7; 7 bases align to TRBD1. CDR3 size: 13 residues. With V trimmed by 3 bases and J by 3 bases, 2 bases remained unmatched. CDR1 is LNHDA, CDR2 SQIVND, per germline (reference sequence). CDR3 DNA: TGTGCCAGTAGTATCGGGACAGACTACGAGCAGTACTTC. Its translation is CASSIGTDYEQYF.

As DNA, the CDR3 is TGTGCCAGCAGCTTGGAAGACTCGGCTGGGGAGCAGTACTTC. Translated, it gives CASSLEDSAGEQYF. V and J are TRBV5-4 and TRBJ2-7; D is unresolved. The CDR3 is 14 amino acids. V was pared by 0 bases and J by 7 bases, with 14 bases between. Germline V gene data show CDR1 as SGHNT and CDR2 as YYREEE (reference sequence).

The chain couples TRBV27 to TRBJ2-7; 9 positions match TRBD1. This CDR3 contains 15 residues. The germline gives CDR1 MNHEY, CDR2 SMNVEV (reference sequence). Trimming removed 3 bases from V and 4 bases from J; junction bases left unmatched: 7. The CDR3: CASSFTGTGSYEQYF. The DNA of the CDR3 is TGTGCCAGCAGTTTCACCGGGACAGGGAGTTACGAGCAGTACTTC.

The rearrangement joins TRBV6-5 to TRBJ2-1, with 13 bases identical to TRBD2. Germline CDR1 reads MNHEY; CDR2 reads SVGAGI. The CDR3 is 15 residues long. Germline trimming cut 6 bases from V and 7 bases from J; bases unmatched to any gene: 6. The CDR3 bases are TGTGCCAGCAGCCGGACTAGCGGGAGATTAAATGAGCAGTTCTTC. It translates to CASSRTSGRLNEQFF.

This clone was picked up one time. The chain recombines TRBV6-5 with TRBJ2-2; D perhaps matches TRBD1 (5 bases). The CDR3 sequence is 15 residues long. The V gene's germline CDR1 is MNHEY and CDR2 SVGAGI. V lost 2 bases, J lost 4 bases, and 11 bases lay in between. The CDR3 reads CASSYADTSTGELFF. The CDR3 region has the DNA TGTGCCAGCAGTTACGCGGACACTTCCACCGGGGAGCTGTTTTTT.

V is TRBV7-9 and J is TRBJ2-2; 9 nucleotides agree with TRBD2. The CDR3 loop spans 16 amino acids. Looked up from germline, CDR1 is SEHNR and CDR2 is FQNEAQ (reference sequence). After removal of 5 bases from V and 5 bases from J, the junction contained 9 bases not matched to a gene. DNA for the CDR3: TGTGCCAGCAGCCGTGGCGGGAGGGCCGGGACCGGGGAGCTGTTTTTT. Protein sequence: CASSRGGRAGTGELFF.

J is TRBJ2-7 and V is TRBV28; TRBD1 agrees at 8 bases. J lost 2 bases, V lost 7 bases, and 7 bases had no gene match. CDR3 size: 14 residues. The germline V gene encodes CDR1 MDHEN and CDR2 SYDVKM. The CDR3 region has the DNA TGTGCCAGCACCCTGGACAGGGTCACCTACGAGCAGTACTTC. It yields the protein CASTLDRVTYEQYF.

This clone was observed a handful of times. The J gene is TRBJ2-7, the V gene TRBV4-1, with 7 bases identical to TRBD1. The ends lost 2 bases at V and 3 bases at J; junction bases unmatched: 7. The CDR3 length is 15 residues. From germline, CDR1 is MGHRA and CDR2 YSYEKL. The CDR3 region has the DNA TGCGCCAGCAGCCAAATGGACAGGTTTGGCTACGAGCAGTACGTC. As protein: CASSQMDRFGYEQYV.

In its sample, this clone was seen once. This chain uses TRBV5-1 with TRBJ2-1; tentative D call: TRBD2 (6 bases). Trimming left V 4 bases short and J 3 bases short, with 11 bases between. The CDR3 is 14 amino acids. Germline V lookup: CDR1 SGHRS, CDR2 YFSETQ. CDR3 nucleotide sequence: TGCGCCAGCAGCGCGGGACTCAACTACAATGAGCAGTTCTTC. Its protein is CASSAGLNYNEQFF.

The chain links TRBV2 to TRBJ2-5; the D gene is possibly TRBD2 (6 bases). The CDR3 sequence is 14 residues long. Germline loops: CDR1 SNHLY, CDR2 FYNNEI. V shed 7 bases and J shed 5 bases, with 17 bases lying between them. DNA of the CDR3: TGTGCCAGCAAACGGGAGAACTCGGGGGAGACCCAGTACTTC. It yields the protein CASKRENSGETQYF.

This chain connects TRBV5-5 to TRBJ2-6; TRBD1 aligns across 11 bases. This CDR3 has 19 residues. Germline CDR1 SGHKS, CDR2 YYEKEE (reference sequence). V shed 4 bases, J shed 0 bases, and the junction held 9 bases outside the gene matches. DNA of the CDR3: TGTGCCAGCAGCCGTCCGGGACAGGGGGTTCTCTCTGGGGCCAACGTCCTGACTTTC. Translated, it gives CASSRPGQGVLSGANVLTF.

For this clone: A read error may produce the germline difference seen at one junction end. The chain employs TRBV7-9 and TRBJ2-4, with a possible D match to TRBD1 (5 bases). CDR3 length: 14 residues. Germline assignment: CDR1 SEHNR and CDR2 FQNEAQ (reference sequence). CDR3: CASSLDRAKNIQYF. The CDR3 DNA reads TGTGCCAGCAGTTTAGACAGAGCCAAAAACATTCAGTACTTC.

The rearrangement uses TRBV27 and TRBJ2-5, with 10 nucleotides matching TRBD1. Germline CDR1 reads MNHEY; CDR2 reads SMNVEV (reference sequence). Germline trimming cut 3 bases from V and 5 bases from J; bases unmatched to any gene: 3. The length of the CDR3 is 14 residues. CDR3 sequence reads: CASSFGTGEETQYF. CDR3 sequence (DNA): TGTGCCAGCAGTTTCGGGACAGGGGAGGAGACCCAGTACTTC.

This chain connects TRBV27 to TRBJ2-1, with D possibly matching TRBD2 (6 bases). Trimming removed 4 bases at V and 8 bases at J, with 24 bases between. The CDR3 length is 17 residues. Germline CDR1 MNHEY, CDR2 SMNVEV (reference sequence). This CDR3 is CASSSLGLEGIRDEQFF. The CDR3 DNA reads as TGTGCCAGCAGTTCCCTCGGACTGGAGGGAATTCGAGATGAGCAGTTCTTC.

The rearrangement links TRBV30 to TRBJ2-5; 9 bases align to TRBD1. After removal of 1 base from V and 5 bases from J, the junction contained 5 bases not matched to a gene. This CDR3 is 14 amino acids long. Germline values: CDR1 GTSNPN, CDR2 SVGIG (reference sequence). Here the CDR3 DNA reads TGTGCCTGGAGTGGGGACAGGGATTCGGAGACCCAGTACTTC. It encodes CAWSGDRDSETQYF.

This chain links TRBV2 with TRBJ2-1, with 8 positions matching TRBD1. With 4 bases clipped from V and 9 bases from J, the junction kept 8 bases outside the gene matches. Germline V gene lookup returns CDR1 SNHLY and CDR2 FYNNEI. The CDR3 contains 14 residues. CDR3 coding DNA: TGTGCCAGCAGTGGGACCGGACAGGGCACTGAGCAGTTCTTC. It yields the protein CASSGTGQGTEQFF.

The chain carries TRBV4-2 and TRBJ2-3; possible D gene TRBD2, 7 bases. Germline CDR1 reads LGHNA; CDR2 reads YNFKEQ. This CDR3 is 15 amino acids long. V lost 1 base to trimming and J lost 4 bases, with 12 bases between them. The CDR3 DNA sequence: TGTGCCAGCAGCCAAGGGGGAGGGGGGGCAGATACGCAGTATTTT. Its protein is CASSQGGGGADTQYF.

Written as DNA, the CDR3 is TGTGCCAGCACGGAACAGGGGGCAAGGAATACTGAAGCTTTCTTT. It yields the protein CASTEQGARNTEAFF. The chain is built from TRBV6-1 and TRBJ1-1; 9 bases map to TRBD1. V lost 7 bases, J lost 5 bases, and 11 bases stayed unmatched. Looked up from germline, CDR1 is MNHNS and CDR2 is SASEGT. CDR3 length equals 15 residues.